A single sample gave rise to the 25 T cell receptor beta chains below, sequenced in a study of T-cell memory formation after mild COVID-19. TCRdb ran MiXCR on the 5' RACE reads and lists one entry per CDR3 protein. The sample consists of approximately 270,000 distinct CDR3 sequences, around 16% of them appearing once. The material sequenced was PBMCs or a T cell subset sorted from them (not recorded which). Receptor source: a man in his late teens or twenties who had mild COVID-19 (a few samples of this study predate the infection). Cell type and time point are not known.

This clonotype was seen at least ten times. The V gene is TRBV12-3 or TRBV12-4, the J gene TRBJ2-7, with D hard to call. This CDR3 is built from 11 residues. V was trimmed by 7 bases and J by 2 bases, leaving 6 bases between them. The CDR3 is CASKGAYEQYF. CDR3 bases: TGTGCCAGCAAGGGCGCCTACGAGCAGTACTTC.

The chain couples TRBV6-2 or TRBV6-3 to TRBJ1-1; a weak D match, TRBD1 (6 bases). V shed 6 bases and J shed 1 base, with 18 bases lying between them. The CDR3 is made up of 16 amino acids. Per the germline V gene, CDR1 is MNHEY and CDR2 is SVGEGT. CDR3 residues: CASRSPQQGWNTEAFF. The CDR3 nucleotides read TGTGCCAGCAGATCTCCTCAACAGGGTTGGAACACTGAAGCTTTCTTT.

This clonotype has more than one count but fewer than ten. The chain recombines TRBV29-1 with TRBJ2-5; D is unresolved. The V gene's germline CDR1 is SQVTM and CDR2 ANQGSEA. This CDR3 region has 12 residues. V gave up 4 bases and J gave up 2 bases, with 8 bases separating them. The CDR3 reads CSVGYFQETQYF. CDR3 sequence (DNA): TGCAGCGTTGGGTATTTTCAAGAGACCCAGTACTTC.

A few counts support this clonotype. The chain is built from TRBV29-1 and TRBJ1-2, with D unclear. This CDR3 is built from 14 residues. In germline, CDR1 is SQVTM, CDR2 ANQGSEA. Trimming removed 5 bases at V and 3 bases at J, with 16 bases between. The CDR3: CSVIQSDGDYGYTF. CDR3 nucleotides: TGCAGCGTTATACAATCGGACGGAGACTATGGCTACACCTTC.

The chain has TRBV7-2 and TRBJ2-1, with D maybe TRBD2 (6 bases). Germline CDR1 SGHTA, CDR2 FQGNSA. This CDR3 contains 15 residues. V lost 5 bases and J 3 bases, leaving 14 bases between the germline ends. The CDR3, as DNA: TGTGCCAGCAGCCAACTCCTGGGAGGCTACAATGAGCAGTTCTTC. As protein: CASSQLLGGYNEQFF.

This clonotype was detected a few times. The chain has TRBV20-1 and TRBJ2-7, with a weak D call TRBD2 (6 bases). V was pared by 6 bases and J by 3 bases, with 15 bases between. Per germline, CDR1 DFQATT and CDR2 SNEGSKA (reference sequence). CDR3 size: 13 residues. The CDR3 here is CSASAGSNYEQYV. In DNA, the CDR3 is TGCAGTGCCAGTGCGGGATCCAACTACGAGCAGTACGTC.

This clonotype was observed a handful of times. This chain connects TRBV4-1 to TRBJ1-1, with D maybe TRBD1 (6 bases). Per the germline V gene, CDR1 is MGHRA and CDR2 is YSYEKL. The V end was cut by 3 bases, the J end by 0 bases, with 11 bases between. The CDR3 has 15 residues. This CDR3 is CASSHARGLNTEAFF. The CDR3 coding sequence is TGCGCCAGCAGCCACGCTAGGGGGTTGAACACTGAAGCTTTCTTT.

The genes are TRBV28 and TRBJ2-6; D may be TRBD2 (6 bases). Germline CDR1 MDHEN, CDR2 SYDVKM. CDR3 length equals 15 residues. The V gene lost 3 bases and the J gene lost 3 bases, with 9 bases spanning the gap. CDR3 protein: CASSLGGVGANVLTF. The DNA of the CDR3 is TGTGCCAGCAGTTTGGGGGGAGTTGGGGCCAACGTCCTGACTTTC.

This clonotype was found many times. This chain uses TRBV4-3 with TRBJ2-7; D gene ambiguous. Germline CDR1 LGHNA, CDR2 YSLEER. V gave up 3 bases and J gave up 2 bases, with 8 bases separating them. CDR3 length equals 13 residues. Here the CDR3 reads CASSQGTPYEQYF. The DNA for the CDR3 is TGCGCCAGCAGCCAGGGAACACCCTACGAGCAGTACTTC.

V usage is TRBV2 and J usage is TRBJ2-2; 9 positions agree with TRBD2. This CDR3 spans 15 amino acids. Per germline, CDR1 SNHLY and CDR2 FYNNEI. The junction had 4 bases not matched to a gene; V was cut back by 7 bases and J by 1 base. Here the CDR3 reads CASTRGGGNTGELFF. The CDR3, as DNA: TGTGCCAGCACCCGCGGGGGGGGGAACACCGGGGAGCTGTTTTTT.

Only a few counts were recorded for this clonotype. V and J are TRBV20-1 and TRBJ2-1; TRBD2 matches 8 bases. This CDR3 region has 13 residues. CDR1 and CDR2 (germline): DFQATT, SNEGSKA (reference sequence). The ends lost 3 bases at V and 7 bases at J; junction bases unmatched: 5. The CDR3 spells CSASRGGRNEQFF. The CDR3 region has the DNA TGCAGTGCTAGCCGGGGGGGCCGAAATGAGCAGTTCTTC.

The J gene is TRBJ1-2, the V gene TRBV6-5, with a tentative D call TRBD1 (5 bases). From germline, CDR1 is MNHEY and CDR2 SVGAGI. V was trimmed by 5 bases and J by 2 bases, leaving 12 bases between them. The CDR3 has 14 amino acids. Written as DNA, the CDR3 is TGTGCCAGCAGTAGGGGCAGGGTCAACTATGGCTACACCTTC. Its translation: CASSRGRVNYGYTF.

In this sample, this clonotype turned up many times. This chain connects TRBV7-9 to TRBJ2-1; 7 nucleotides line up with TRBD1. This CDR3 region has 16 residues. With 4 bases clipped from V and 6 bases from J, the junction kept 12 bases outside the gene matches. CDR1 is SEHNR, CDR2 FQNEAQ, per germline (reference sequence). The CDR3 coding sequence is TGTGCCAGCAGCTCCCCGCTGACAGGGCTAGGCAATGAGCAGTTCTTC. Its protein is CASSSPLTGLGNEQFF. The whole variable domain, remainder taken from reference TRBV7-9 and TRBJ2-1, is DTGVSQNPRHKITKRGQNVTFRCDPISEHNRLYWYRQTLGQGPEFLTYFQNEAQLEKSRLLSDRFSAERPKGSFSTLEIQRTEQGDSAMYLCASSSPLTGLGNEQFFGPGTRLTVL.

This clonotype was seen only a few times. The rearrangement links TRBV5-1 to TRBJ2-7, with 9 bases fitting TRBD1. CDR1 and CDR2 (germline): SGHRS, YFSETQ. The trim removed 4 bases at V and 3 bases at J, leaving 8 bases unmatched. CDR3 length: 15 residues. The CDR3 DNA reads TGCGCCAGCAGCACGAGACAGGGGGTCCACTACGAGCAGTACGTC. Amino acid sequence: CASSTRQGVHYEQYV.

This clonotype was found a few times. The chain has TRBV4-3 and TRBJ2-3; D not certain. V was pared by 0 bases and J by 6 bases, with 10 bases between. CDR1 LGHNA and CDR2 YSLEER come from the germline V gene. This CDR3 contains 14 residues. This CDR3 is CASSQDSGWDTQYF. The CDR3 DNA follows: TGCGCCAGCAGCCAAGATAGTGGCTGGGATACGCAGTATTTT.

This clonotype was seen more than once but under ten times. The J gene is TRBJ2-3, the V gene TRBV30, with 9 bases matching TRBD1. Germline V CDR1 and CDR2: GTSNPN, SVGIG (reference sequence). The CDR3 is 15 amino acids. Losses at the gene ends were 4 bases for V and 4 bases for J; bases not matched to a gene: 9. In nucleotides, the CDR3 is TGTGCCTGGACCCGGGACAGGGTGACTCCAGATACGCAGTATTTT. Its translation: CAWTRDRVTPDTQYF.

This clonotype has just a few counts. This chain links TRBV9 with TRBJ2-3, with D possibly called TRBD1 or TRBD2 (6 bases each). The germline V and J ends were trimmed by 3 bases and 2 bases, with 16 bases remaining between them. CDR1 is SGDLS, CDR2 YYNGEE, per germline. The length of the CDR3 is 16 residues. In DNA form, the CDR3 reads TGTGCCAGCAGCGCGGGGGACGGGACACTCACAGATACGCAGTATTTT. It codes for CASSAGDGTLTDTQYF. Based on the CDR3 plus reference TRBV9 and TRBJ2-3, the full variable domain is DSGVTQTPKHLITATGQRVTLRCSPRSGDLSVYWYQQSLDQGLQFLIQYYNGEERAKGNILERFSAQQFPDLHSELNLSSLELGDSALYFCASSAGDGTLTDTQYFGPGTRLTVL.

This chain links TRBV4-2 with TRBJ1-6, with D possibly matching TRBD1 (6 bases). CDR1 and CDR2 (germline): LGHNA, YNFKEQ. The V end lost 4 bases, the J end lost 7 bases, and 17 bases lay between the germline ends. The CDR3 is made up of 16 amino acids. The CDR3 DNA reads as TGTGCCAGCAGCCTAGGGGGAGGGGATCCGAATTCACCCCTCCACTTT. Residues: CASSLGGGDPNSPLHF.

This clonotype was counted ten times or more. This sequence joins TRBV7-6 and TRBJ2-3; 7 positions agree with TRBD1. Per the germline V gene, CDR1 is SGHVS and CDR2 is FNYEAQ. The CDR3 runs to 16 residues. J gave up 5 bases and V 4 bases, and 12 bases lay outside the gene matches. CDR3 coding DNA: TGTGCCAGCAGCTACTCGTCAGGGGGTCGTATAGATACGCAGTATTTT. It is translated as CASSYSSGGRIDTQYF. The full variable domain, its missing parts supplied by reference TRBV7-6 and TRBJ2-3, is GAGVSQSPRYKVTKRGQDVALRCDPISGHVSLYWYRQALGQGPEFLTYFNYEAQQDKSGLPNDRFSAERPEGSISTLTIQRTEQRDSAMYRCASSYSSGGRIDTQYFGPGTRLTVL.

The rearrangement links TRBV4-3 to TRBJ2-3; TRBD2 might be the D (6 bases). CDR3 size: 13 residues. Trimming removed 4 bases from V and 5 bases from J, with 10 bases in between. Germline values: CDR1 LGHNA, CDR2 YSLEER. The CDR3 bases are TGCGCCAGCAGCCCGGGAGCGGAAGATACGCAGTATTTT. As protein: CASSPGAEDTQYF.

The chain links TRBV3-1 to TRBJ2-7, with D possibly TRBD2 on 7 matching bases. Trimming cost V 3 bases and J 5 bases, with 8 bases left between them. Germline lookup yields CDR1 LGHDT and CDR2 YNNKEL (reference sequence). The CDR3 extends over 12 amino acids. CDR3 DNA sequence: TGTGCCAGCAGCCAGGGGGGGCACGAGCAGTACGTC. As protein: CASSQGGHEQYV.

The chain couples TRBV2 to TRBJ2-1, with D uncertain. The CDR3 is made up of 12 amino acids. From germline, CDR1 is SNHLY and CDR2 FYNNEI. Trimming took off 1 base at V and 14 bases at J, with 12 bases between the two ends. CDR3 residues: CASSEVESTKFF. The CDR3 nucleotides are TGTGCCAGCAGTGAAGTCGAGTCGACGAAGTTCTTC.

This clonotype was observed a handful of times. The chain uses TRBV4-2 and TRBJ1-1; D is possibly TRBD1 (5 bases). The CDR3 contains 18 residues. The V and J ends lost 2 bases and 4 bases respectively, with 23 bases between them. Germline V gives CDR1 LGHNA, CDR2 YNFKEQ. CDR3: CASSQILDNLPGSTEAFF. DNA of the CDR3: TGTGCCAGCAGCCAAATCCTGGACAACCTCCCGGGTAGCACTGAAGCTTTCTTT.

The chain is built from TRBV20-1 and TRBJ1-5; TRBD1 is a possible D gene (6 bases). Trimming removed 5 bases at V and 2 bases at J, with 13 bases between. The CDR3 extends over 14 amino acids. Germline V CDR1 and CDR2: DFQATT, SNEGSKA (reference sequence). The CDR3 loop is CSAYPQGGNQPQHF. As DNA, the CDR3 is TGCAGTGCTTATCCACAGGGAGGCAATCAGCCCCAGCATTTT.

V usage is TRBV3-1 and J usage is TRBJ2-5; 10 bases map to TRBD2. The length of the CDR3 is 15 residues. Germline V CDR1 and CDR2: LGHDT, YNNKEL (reference sequence). V lost 4 bases to trimming and J lost 3 bases; unmatched junction nucleotides: 5. The CDR3 here is CASSRPSGGKETQYF. CDR3 bases: TGTGCCAGCAGCCGCCCTAGCGGGGGAAAAGAGACCCAGTACTTC.